Below, 27 T cell receptor beta chains from the same sample are listed, as sequenced in a study of blood T cell repertoires in COVID-19. Sequenced by immunoSEQ multiplex PCR; TCRdb stores in-frame clones only, minus some. The sample comprises about 140,000 clones, 84% of which are singletons, and about 8% rests with the top ten. Specimen: peripheral blood. The receptors come from a human donor in a cohort sampled during active COVID-19.

The chain links TRBV29-1 to TRBJ1-1, with 9 nucleotides matching TRBD1. Germline-derived CDR1 and CDR2 are SQVTM and ANQGSEA. This CDR3 has 14 residues. J was trimmed by 5 bases and V by 4 bases; bases with no gene match: 8. CDR3 region: CSVGGDREGTEAFF. The CDR3, as DNA: TGCAGCGTTGGGGGGGACAGGGAGGGAACTGAAGCTTTCTTT.

As DNA, the CDR3 is TGCGCCAGCAGCCCCACGGGGGGCGGATACGAGCAGTACTTC. Its protein is CASSPTGGGYEQYF. This chain connects TRBV5-1 to TRBJ2-7; D is possibly TRBD2 (7 bases). With 4 bases removed from V and 4 bases from J, the gap between germline ends came to 15 bases. This CDR3 contains 14 residues. In germline, CDR1 is SGHRS, CDR2 YFSETQ.

This chain joins TRBV6-5 and TRBJ1-6; 9 nucleotides agree with TRBD1. Unmatched junction bases numbered 4, after V lost 6 bases and J lost 4 bases. This CDR3 is 15 amino acids long. Germline lookup yields CDR1 MNHEY and CDR2 SVGAGI. CDR3 amino acids: CASRTQGAYNSPLHF. In DNA form, the CDR3 reads TGTGCCAGCAGGACACAGGGGGCGTATAATTCACCCCTCCACTTT.

DNA for the CDR3: TGCGCCAGCAGCCAAGGGGTAGCGGGGGCATTCACAGATACGCAGTATTTT. Translation gives CASSQGVAGAFTDTQYF. The chain uses TRBV4-1 and TRBJ2-3; the match to TRBD2 covers 9 bases. This CDR3 comprises 17 residues. The junction had 7 bases not matched to a gene; V was cut back by 1 base and J by 2 bases. Germline CDR1 and CDR2: MGHRA and YSYEKL.

The chain is built from TRBV11-2 and TRBJ1-3, with a tentative D call TRBD1 (5 bases). Per the germline V gene, CDR1 is SGHAT and CDR2 is FQNNGV. The CDR3 covers 14 residues. The V gene lost 5 bases and the J gene lost 3 bases, with 11 bases spanning the gap. This chain's CDR3 is CASSVQDFGNTIYF. As DNA, the CDR3 is TGTGCCAGCAGCGTACAGGATTTTGGAAACACCATATATTTT.

J is TRBJ1-4 and V is TRBV6-5; D remains ambiguous. The CDR3 covers 14 residues. Trimming took 5 bases from V and 7 from J, leaving 14 bases between them. Per the germline V gene, CDR1 is MNHEY and CDR2 is SVGAGI. CDR3 sequence: CASSPGEGGEKLFF. The CDR3 DNA reads as TGTGCCAGCAGTCCCGGGGAGGGTGGTGAAAAACTGTTTTTT.

The chain has TRBV11-2 and TRBJ1-6; D is unresolved. The V and J ends lost 3 bases and 6 bases respectively, with 9 bases between them. This CDR3 contains 14 residues. CDR1 is SGHAT and CDR2 is FQNNGV in the germline V gene. The CDR3 spells CASSFAQLNSPLHF. As DNA, the CDR3 is TGTGCCAGCAGCTTCGCACAGCTTAATTCACCCCTCCACTTT.

The J gene is TRBJ1-1, the V gene TRBV10-3; D is perhaps TRBD1 (5 bases). Trimming stripped 3 bases from V and 3 bases from J, with 11 bases between. Per the germline V gene, CDR1 is ENHRY and CDR2 is SYGVKD. The CDR3 runs 14 residues. CDR3 in amino acids: CAISDRVGDTEAFF. CDR3 nucleotides: TGTGCCATCAGTGACAGGGTGGGTGACACTGAAGCTTTCTTT.

V gene TRBV29-1 combines with J gene TRBJ2-7; 7 bases are shared with TRBD1. Trimming removed 6 bases from V and 0 bases from J; junction bases left unmatched: 5. Germline V gene lookup returns CDR1 SQVTM and CDR2 ANQGSEA. This CDR3 region has 13 residues. Here the CDR3 reads CSVGQQSSYEQYF. The CDR3, as DNA: TGCAGCGTGGGACAGCAGAGCTCCTACGAGCAGTACTTC.

The rearrangement uses TRBV9 and TRBJ2-1; the D gene is possibly TRBD1 (6 bases). V dropped 4 bases and J dropped 6 bases, with 20 bases sitting between them. Germline V gene lookup returns CDR1 SGDLS and CDR2 YYNGEE. CDR3 length equals 16 residues. The DNA of the CDR3 is TGTGCCAGCAGCCCTCACGGGGCAGGGGTTACCAATGAGCAGTTCTTC. Its translation: CASSPHGAGVTNEQFF.

The chain carries TRBV27 and TRBJ2-3; D is possibly TRBD1 (5 bases). Germline CDR1 reads MNHEY; CDR2 reads SMNVEV (reference sequence). The CDR3 runs 14 residues. Trimming took off 10 bases at V and 3 bases at J, with 17 bases between the two ends. CDR3 sequence: CATTRQGGTDTQYF. The CDR3 DNA reads as TGTGCCACCACTCGGCAGGGCGGAACAGATACGCAGTATTTT.

The chain joins TRBV28 to TRBJ1-6; TRBD1 agrees at 11 bases. The V and J ends lost 4 bases and 8 bases, in that order; junction bases with no gene match: 4. This CDR3 comprises 15 residues. Germline V gene sequence: CDR1 MDHEN, CDR2 SYDVKM. The CDR3 spells CASSSGTGGYSPLHF. CDR3 coding DNA: TGTGCCAGCAGTTCCGGGACAGGGGGTTATTCACCCCTCCACTTT.

V usage is TRBV6-4 and J usage is TRBJ2-3, with D unclear. V was cut by 4 bases and J by 4 bases, with 12 bases left in between. This CDR3 comprises 14 residues. Germline V gene data show CDR1 as MRHNA and CDR2 as SNTAGT. CDR3 bases: TGTGCCAGCAGTGTCGACGGGTCCGCAGATACGCAGTATTTT. It is translated as CASSVDGSADTQYF.

The J gene is TRBJ2-3, the V gene TRBV28; 11 bases agree with TRBD2. With 5 bases clipped from V and 0 bases from J, the junction kept 7 bases outside the gene matches. This CDR3 has 17 residues. The germline CDR1 and CDR2 sequences are MDHEN and SYDVKM. The CDR3 reads CASSITSGRTSTDTQYF. The CDR3 DNA reads TGTGCCAGCAGTATAACTAGCGGGAGAACTAGCACAGATACGCAGTATTTT.

The chain employs TRBV2 and TRBJ1-4; D is unclear. This CDR3 is 14 amino acids long. CDR1 and CDR2 (germline): SNHLY, FYNNEI. V was shortened by 5 bases and J by 5 bases, with 12 bases between the two germline ends. The CDR3 DNA reads TGTGCCAGCAGTAGGTTAGCAGAGAATGAAAAACTGTTTTTT. Its protein is CASSRLAENEKLFF.

This chain links TRBV15 with TRBJ2-7; 7 nucleotides align to TRBD2. Germline loops: CDR1 LNHNV, CDR2 YYDKDF (reference sequence). This CDR3 spans 12 amino acids. V gave up 5 bases and J gave up 6 bases; unmatched junction bases: 4. The CDR3 sequence: CATSPRGSEQYF. The CDR3 DNA follows: TGTGCCACCAGCCCGCGGGGGTCCGAGCAGTACTTC.

The genes are TRBV2 and TRBJ2-3, with 10 bases lining up with TRBD2. CDR1 is SNHLY and CDR2 is FYNNEI in the germline V gene. V dropped 0 bases and J dropped 1; count of bases not matched to a gene: 1. The CDR3 length is 16 residues. CDR3 amino acids: CASSEALAGGTDTQYF. The CDR3 DNA is TGTGCCAGCAGTGAAGCCCTAGCGGGGGGCACAGATACGCAGTATTTT.

This chain links TRBV3-1 (or the pseudogene TRBV3-2) with TRBJ2-7; 9 bases agree with TRBD1. Germline CDR1 and CDR2: LGHDT and YNNKEL (reference sequence). The CDR3 has 16 residues. After removal of 5 bases from V and 1 base from J, the junction contained 9 bases not matched to a gene. CDR3 DNA: TGTGCCAGCAGCTCACGGACAGGGGTAATATCCTACGAGCAGTACTTC. This gives the protein CASSSRTGVISYEQYF.

The chain joins TRBV19 to TRBJ2-5, with D perhaps TRBD1 (6 bases). The germline CDR1 and CDR2 sequences are LNHDA and SQIVND (reference sequence). The CDR3 has 13 amino acids. Trimming left V 6 bases short and J 4 bases short, with 12 bases between. The CDR3 reads CASRKTGGETQYF. For the CDR3, the DNA is TGTGCCAGTAGGAAGACAGGAGGAGAGACCCAGTACTTC. The variable domain in full, completed from reference TRBV19 and TRBJ2-5, reads DGGITQSPKYLFRKEGQNVTLSCEQNLNHDAMYWYRQDPGQGLRLIYYSQIVNDFQKGDIAEGYSVSREKKESFPLTVTSAQKNPTAFYLCASRKTGGETQYFGPGTRLLVL.

The chain has TRBV6-5 and TRBJ2-1; perhaps TRBD2 as D (6 bases). The CDR3 consists of 13 residues. Looked up from germline, CDR1 is MNHEY and CDR2 is SVGAGI. Trimming took off 7 bases at V and 6 bases at J, with 13 bases between the two ends. The CDR3 bases are TGTGCCAGCACCCCAGGAGGGCTCAATGAGCAGTTCTTC. Amino acids: CASTPGGLNEQFF.

The chain combines TRBV28 with TRBJ2-1; 9 bases line up with TRBD1. The CDR3 covers 13 residues. Germline V gene data show CDR1 as MDHEN and CDR2 as SYDVKM. The trim removed 5 bases at V and 9 bases at J, leaving 5 bases unmatched. CDR3 in DNA: TGTGCCAGCAGTGGACAGGGGTTAGGTGAGCAGTTCTTC. It translates to CASSGQGLGEQFF.

The chain employs TRBV10-1 and TRBJ2-7; 7 bases agree with TRBD1. J gave up 3 bases and V 3 bases, and 23 bases lay outside the gene matches. Germline V gene sequence: CDR1 WNHNN, CDR2 SYGVQD (reference sequence). The CDR3 runs 20 residues. CDR3 region: CASSDVPRDSSKGGIYEQYF. The CDR3 DNA sequence: TGCGCCAGCAGTGACGTCCCACGGGACAGCTCAAAAGGGGGAATCTACGAGCAGTACTTC.

CDR3 sequence: CATSRPGEGAGELFF. CDR3 coding DNA: TGTGCCACCAGCAGACCCGGGGAAGGAGCCGGGGAGCTGTTTTTT. The chain combines TRBV15 with TRBJ2-2; TRBD2 is a possible D gene (5 bases). Looked up from germline, CDR1 is LNHNV and CDR2 is YYDKDF (reference sequence). Trimming took 2 bases from V and 6 from J, leaving 13 bases between them. This CDR3 region has 15 residues.

In its sample, this clone was seen a few times. This chain links TRBV19 with TRBJ2-5, with D tentatively TRBD2 (5 bases). This CDR3 contains 14 residues. In germline, CDR1 is LNHDA, CDR2 SQIVND (reference sequence). Deletions cut 6 bases from V and 0 bases from J, with 11 bases between. The CDR3 DNA reads TGTGCCAGTAGCCCCCGGGGTTACCAAGAGACCCAGTACTTC. Protein product: CASSPRGYQETQYF.

The rearrangement joins TRBV6-4 to TRBJ1-5, with D unresolved. This CDR3 contains 13 residues. CDR1 is MRHNA and CDR2 is SNTAGT in the germline V gene. V lost 4 bases to trimming and J lost 0 bases, with 4 bases between them. DNA for the CDR3: TGTGCCAGCAGTGTTAATAGCAATCAGCCCCAGCATTTT. This sequence encodes CASSVNSNQPQHF.

The gene calls are TRBV4-1 and TRBJ1-2, with a possible D match to TRBD1 (6 bases). The CDR3 extends over 14 amino acids. V was shortened by 6 bases and J by 0 bases, with 11 bases between the two germline ends. The germline V gene encodes CDR1 MGHRA and CDR2 YSYEKL. Here the CDR3 DNA reads TGCGCCAGCAGACCGGGACAAACTAACTATGGCTACACCTTC. Encoded protein: CASRPGQTNYGYTF.

This clone was seen just once. This chain uses TRBV6-1 with TRBJ2-1; possible D gene TRBD2, 5 bases. CDR1 and CDR2 (germline): MNHNS, SASEGT. This CDR3 comprises 16 residues. Trimming left V 1 base short and J 5 bases short, with 15 bases between. The CDR3 here is CASSEVGGLPNNEQFF. CDR3 bases: TGTGCCAGCAGTGAAGTCGGAGGACTCCCTAACAATGAGCAGTTCTTC.